The 17 T cell receptor beta chains below come from one sample, sequenced in a study of shared clonotypes between healthy human individuals. CD8 cells classed as naive were CD45RO-negative and positively selected for CCR7, excluding terminally differentiated effector memory CD45RA+ cells. Here immunoSEQ multiplex PCR was the method, and the copy in TCRdb shows in-frame clones only, minus some. The sample has under 2,000,000 clones, over 85% seen once. Material for sequencing was naive CD8+ T cells sorted from blood. These receptors were obtained from a man aged 18-30 years in good health.

The gene calls are TRBV27 and TRBJ2-3; D uncertain. Germline lookup yields CDR1 MNHEY and CDR2 SMNVEV (reference sequence). V lost 7 bases to trimming and J lost 1 base, with 9 bases between them. The CDR3 length is 13 residues. CDR3 sequence: CASNPTGTDTQYF. For the CDR3, the DNA is TGTGCCAGCAACCCGACTGGCACAGATACGCAGTATTTT.

Concerning this clone itself: The identical CDR3 is also encoded by other nucleotide sequences in the sample. V is TRBV4-1 and J is TRBJ2-2; D is unclear. From germline, CDR1 is MGHRA and CDR2 YSYEKL. V was shortened by 0 bases and J by 3 bases, with 5 bases between the two germline ends. The length of the CDR3 is 14 residues. CDR3 coding DNA: TGCGCCAGCAGCCAAGAAAAATACACCGGGGAGCTGTTTTTT. It specifies CASSQEKYTGELFF.

The chain combines TRBV13 with TRBJ2-7; D is ambiguous. With 5 bases removed from V and 3 bases from J, the gap between germline ends came to 17 bases. CDR3 length equals 15 residues. The germline V gene encodes CDR1 PRHDT and CDR2 FYEKMQ (reference sequence). CDR3 loop: CASSALIYANYEQYF. The DNA for the CDR3 is TGTGCCAGCAGCGCCCTGATATACGCTAACTACGAGCAGTACTTC.

This clone has a single count. This chain uses TRBV28 with TRBJ1-2; D ambiguous. Deletions cut 5 bases from V and 8 bases from J, with 18 bases between. The CDR3 is 14 residues long. Per germline, CDR1 MDHEN and CDR2 SYDVKM. The CDR3 region is CASSQQSRPGGYTF. The CDR3, as DNA: TGTGCCAGCAGTCAACAATCGCGCCCTGGGGGCTACACCTTC.

With regard to this clone: In the same sample, other DNA sequences code for this CDR3. This chain joins TRBV5-6 and TRBJ2-7; maybe TRBD1 (6 bases). Trimming left V 4 bases short and J 2 bases short, with 10 bases between. Looked up from germline, CDR1 is SGHDT and CDR2 is YYEEEE. CDR3 size: 13 residues. CDR3 in amino acids: CASSLTGPYEQYF. Written as DNA, the CDR3 is TGTGCCAGCAGCCTGACAGGTCCCTACGAGCAGTACTTC.

This chain links TRBV27 with TRBJ2-7, with 10 bases that match TRBD1. Unmatched junction bases numbered 9, after V lost 6 bases and J lost 4 bases. The CDR3 is 15 amino acids. Germline CDR1 MNHEY, CDR2 SMNVEV (reference sequence). The DNA for the CDR3 is TGTGCCAGCAGCGACTCGGGACAGGGGTATTACGAGCAGTACTTC. Protein sequence: CASSDSGQGYYEQYF.

The J gene is TRBJ2-3, the V gene TRBV29-1; D gene uncertain. Germline CDR1 reads SQVTM; CDR2 reads ANQGSEA. The CDR3 is 12 residues long. The V end lost 8 bases, the J end lost 2 bases, and 11 bases lay between the germline ends. CDR3 residues: CSFSLTTDTQYF. Here the CDR3 DNA reads TGCAGCTTCAGCCTCACCACAGATACGCAGTATTTT.

The gene calls are TRBV2 and TRBJ2-7; 8 positions match TRBD1. Germline V gives CDR1 SNHLY, CDR2 FYNNEI. V lost 4 bases and J lost 5; bases outside the gene matches: 4. This CDR3 spans 13 amino acids. Written as DNA, the CDR3 is TGTGCCAGCAGTGGGGTACAGGGGGACGAGCAGTACTTC. It is translated as CASSGVQGDEQYF.

This sequence joins TRBV2 and TRBJ2-1; possible D gene TRBD1, 7 bases. The CDR3 totals 16 residues. The V end was cut by 11 bases, the J end by 5 bases, with 25 bases between. CDR1 and CDR2 (germline): SNHLY, FYNNEI. The CDR3 DNA follows: TGTGCCGCCAGCCGCTACTCGGAGGGGGCAAACAATGAGCAGTTCTTC. Its protein is CAASRYSEGANNEQFF.

The chain carries TRBV4-3 and TRBJ2-5, with D perhaps matching TRBD2 (5 bases). This CDR3 contains 15 residues. V shed 2 bases and J shed 2 bases, with 12 bases lying between them. Germline CDR1 is LGHNA and CDR2 is YSLEER. CDR3 DNA sequence: TGCGCCAGCAGCCAACTACTAGAGGGACAAGAGACCCAGTACTTC. Protein: CASSQLLEGQETQYF.

Of note for this clone: This sample includes further DNA sequences coding for the same CDR3. Written as DNA, the CDR3 is TGCGCCAGCAGCTTGGATCCAGGGGGCTCCTACGAGCAGTACTTC. This sequence encodes CASSLDPGGSYEQYF. This chain links TRBV5-1 with TRBJ2-7; 7 bases match TRBD1. From germline, CDR1 is SGHRS and CDR2 YFSETQ. The CDR3 sequence is 15 residues long. The ends lost 0 bases at V and 0 bases at J; junction bases unmatched: 3.

The chain is built from TRBV29-1 and TRBJ2-7; TRBD2 aligns across 8 bases. Losses at the gene ends were 6 bases for V and 3 bases for J; bases not matched to a gene: 7. The CDR3 has 13 residues. Germline V gene sequence: CDR1 SQVTM, CDR2 ANQGSEA. CDR3 sequence (DNA): TGCAGCGTGGGGGAGCGGGAGTACTACGAGCAGTACTTC. Its translation is CSVGEREYYEQYF.

The CDR3 sequence: CASSFRTSGSHEQYF. The DNA for the CDR3 is TGTGCCAGCAGTTTCCGGACTAGCGGGAGCCACGAGCAGTACTTC. The chain has TRBV27 and TRBJ2-7; the match to TRBD2 covers 13 bases. CDR3 length: 15 residues. Germline V gene lookup returns CDR1 MNHEY and CDR2 SMNVEV (reference sequence). Losses at the gene ends were 3 bases for V and 5 bases for J; bases not matched to a gene: 4.

The chain carries TRBV5-6 and TRBJ1-6; D is perhaps TRBD1 (5 bases). Trimming pared 3 bases from V and 8 bases from J, leaving 9 bases between. CDR3 length equals 13 residues. Germline V gives CDR1 SGHDT, CDR2 YYEEEE. The CDR3 is CASSSQGYSPLHF. In DNA, the CDR3 is TGTGCCAGCAGCTCGCAGGGTTATTCACCCCTCCACTTT.

This chain uses TRBV7-3 with TRBJ1-2, with 11 bases aligning to TRBD1. Trimming took 3 bases from V and 2 from J; bases not matched to a gene: 2. The germline V gene encodes CDR1 SGHTA and CDR2 FQGTGA. The CDR3 covers 15 residues. The CDR3 sequence is CASSLDRGPNYGYTF. The CDR3 nucleotides read TGTGCCAGCAGCTTGGACAGGGGGCCGAACTATGGCTACACCTTC.

The rearrangement uses TRBV5-1 and TRBJ2-5; TRBD1 might be the D (6 bases). CDR1 is SGHRS and CDR2 is YFSETQ in the germline V gene. V lost 3 bases to trimming and J lost 1 base, with 10 bases between them. The CDR3 length is 14 residues. The CDR3 coding sequence is TGCGCCAGCAGCTGGTGGACAGTCCAAGAGACCCAGTACTTC. Its translation: CASSWWTVQETQYF.

The chain carries TRBV19 and TRBJ2-7, with D perhaps matching TRBD1 (6 bases). The CDR3 contains 13 residues. The germline V gene encodes CDR1 LNHDA and CDR2 SQIVND (reference sequence). V was pared by 3 bases and J by 7 bases, with 13 bases between. CDR3 sequence (DNA): TGTGCCAGTAGTATTCCAGGGGACGGGGAGCAGTACTTC. Protein sequence: CASSIPGDGEQYF.